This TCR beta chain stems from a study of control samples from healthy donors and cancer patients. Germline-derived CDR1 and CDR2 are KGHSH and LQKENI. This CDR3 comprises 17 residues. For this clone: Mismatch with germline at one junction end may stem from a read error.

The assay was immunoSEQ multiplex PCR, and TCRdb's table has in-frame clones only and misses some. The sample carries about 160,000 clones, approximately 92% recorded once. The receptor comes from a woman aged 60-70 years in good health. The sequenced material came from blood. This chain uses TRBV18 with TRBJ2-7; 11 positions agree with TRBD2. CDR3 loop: CASSPSTGSGGAYGQYF. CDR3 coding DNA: TGTGCCAGCTCACCCTCCACGGGTAGCGGGGGGGCCTACGGGCAGTACTTC.